The rows below give T cell receptor beta chains drawn from one sample of a study of cytomegalovirus exposure and HLA in healthy donors. Assay used: immunoSEQ multiplex PCR; TCRdb lists only in-frame clones, some missing. Of 150,000 to 200,000 clones listed, 75% to 80% are singletons. What was sequenced was PBMCs. Receptors were obtained from a man aged 35-49 years in good health and CMV-seropositive. Both conserved end residues are part of each CDR3. Fields, in order: J gene, V gene, D gene, clone size, CDR3 protein, CDR3 DNA. A D gene is named only where the DNA matches it firmly. Part of the rows lack a size; the others show once, few, many or a class for expanded clones.

>TRBJ2-7|TRBV28|TRBD2|NA
CASSSGTSGSHEQYF
TGTGCCAGCAGTTCAGGGACTAGCGGGAGCCACGAGCAGTACTTC
>TRBJ2-2|TRBV7-9|NA|NA
CSSTEDSNTGELFF
TGTTCCAGCACCGAGGACTCGAACACCGGGGAGCTGTTTTTT
>TRBJ1-3|TRBV19|NA|NA
CASRLRQGNTIYF
TGTGCCAGTAGGCTCAGACAGGGAAACACCATATATTTT
>TRBJ2-5|TRBV29-1|NA|NA
CSVGRDQETQYF
TGCAGCGTTGGGAGGGACCAAGAGACCCAGTACTTC
>TRBJ1-3|TRBV2|NA|NA
CASSDLGNTIYF
TGTGCCAGCAGTGATCTGGGAAACACCATATATTTT
>TRBJ2-1|TRBV27|TRBD2|NA
CASSLLAGGREGEQFF
TGTGCCAGCAGTTTACTGGCGGGAGGAAGGGAGGGTGAGCAGTTCTTC
>TRBJ1-2|TRBV5-5|TRBD1|NA
CASSRDRGYGYTF
TGTGCCAGCAGCAGGGACAGGGGGTATGGCTACACCTTC
>TRBJ1-2|TRBV28|TRBD1|NA
CASSSGQGFYGYTF
TGTGCCAGCAGTTCTGGACAGGGATTCTATGGCTACACCTTC
>TRBJ1-1|TRBV30|TRBD1|NA
CAWTRQGDIGTEAFF
TGTGCCTGGACGAGACAGGGGGATATTGGCACTGAAGCTTTCTTT
>TRBJ1-5|TRBV27|TRBD1|NA
CASRSTGNNQPQHF
TGTGCCAGCAGGTCGACAGGGAACAATCAGCCCCAGCATTTT
>TRBJ1-2|TRBV6-1|NA|NA
CASSLNHGALGYTF
TGTGCCAGCAGCTTAAATCATGGGGCCCTCGGCTACACCTTC
>TRBJ2-3|TRBV7-3|NA|NA
CASSLRGVKDTQYF
TGTGCCAGCAGCTTAAGGGGAGTGAAGGATACGCAGTATTTT
>TRBJ2-3|TRBV9|TRBD2|NA
CASSRTLAREYPDTQYF
TGTGCCAGCAGCCGCACACTAGCGCGGGAGTATCCAGATACGCAGTATTTT
>TRBJ2-7|TRBV10-1|TRBD1|few
CASSRGQQDEQYF
TGCGCCAGCAGCCGGGGACAGCAAGACGAGCAGTACTTC
>TRBJ2-3|TRBV5-1|NA|NA
CASSFAPADTQYF
TGCGCCAGCAGCTTTGCTCCGGCAGATACGCAGTATTTT
>TRBJ1-1|TRBV5-1|TRBD1|few
CASSPGTGLDEAFF
TGCGCCAGCAGCCCGGGGACAGGGTTGGATGAAGCTTTCTTT
>TRBJ2-4|TRBV11-2|TRBD2|NA
CASRIQAGVKDIQYF
TGTGCCAGCAGAATTCAAGCGGGAGTTAAGGACATTCAGTACTTC
>TRBJ2-7|TRBV9|TRBD1|NA
CASSVDRGLRNEQYF
TGTGCCAGCAGCGTAGACAGGGGGCTCCGCAACGAGCAGTACTTC
>TRBJ2-7|TRBV10-3|TRBD1|NA
CATAAGQGYEQYF
TGTGCCACCGCGGCCGGACAGGGCTACGAGCAGTACTTC
>TRBJ2-7|TRBV6-6|TRBD1|NA
CASSLTGEYLYEQYF
TGTGCCAGCAGTTTAACAGGGGAGTACCTTTACGAGCAGTACTTC
>TRBJ2-5|TRBV5-1|NA|NA
CASSPGSSAGLQETQYF
TGCGCCAGCAGCCCCGGGTCGTCGGCAGGACTCCAAGAGACCCAGTACTTC
>TRBJ2-7|TRBV2|NA|NA
CASSGDSYEQYF
TGTGCCAGCAGCGGTGACTCCTACGAGCAGTACTTC
>TRBJ2-7|TRBV7-8|NA|NA
CASSPRSGSSEQYF
TGTGCCAGCAGCCCCAGGAGCGGCTCGAGCGAGCAGTACTTC
>TRBJ2-3|TRBV21-1|NA|NA
CASSKARLAGEPDTQYF
TGTGCCAGCAGCAAAGCCCGACTAGCGGGAGAGCCAGATACGCAGTATTTT
>TRBJ2-6|TRBV18|TRBD1|NA
CASSPPGQTSGANVLTF
TGTGCCAGCTCACCACCGGGACAGACCTCTGGGGCCAACGTCCTGACTTTC
>TRBJ2-7|TRBV14|TRBD2|NA
CASSSILAGSYEQYF
TGTGCCAGCAGCTCGATTCTAGCGGGATCCTACGAGCAGTACTTC
>TRBJ2-7|TRBV7-3|TRBD1|NA
CASSNRDRGREQYF
TGTGCCAGCAGCAACCGGGACAGGGGGCGGGAGCAGTACTTC
>TRBJ2-1|TRBV2|TRBD1|NA
CASRRGSGGNYNEQFF
TGTGCCAGCAGAAGAGGGTCAGGGGGCAACTACAATGAGCAGTTCTTC
>TRBJ2-6|TRBV5-1|TRBD1|NA
CASSLEPGQGSGGLTF
TGCGCCAGCAGCCTTGAACCGGGACAGGGGTCGGGCGGCCTGACTTTC
>TRBJ1-1|TRBV5-1|TRBD1|NA
CASSIQGRTEAFF
TGCGCCAGCAGCATACAGGGGAGGACTGAAGCTTTCTTT
>TRBJ2-1|TRBV18|TRBD2|once
CASSLYRTSNYNEQFF
TGTGCCAGCTCACTATATCGGACTAGCAACTACAATGAGCAGTTCTTC
>TRBJ2-3|TRBV5-1|NA|NA
CASSLGQGVSDTQYF
TGCGCCAGCAGCTTGGGGCAGGGCGTATCAGATACGCAGTATTTT
>TRBJ1-2|TRBV5-5|NA|NA
CASSFLQANYGYTF
TGTGCCAGCAGCTTCTTACAGGCTAACTATGGCTACACCTTC
>TRBJ2-7|TRBV5-1|NA|NA
CASSQPGAYEQYF
TGCGCCAGCAGCCAGCCAGGGGCCTACGAGCAGTACTTC
>TRBJ2-1|TRBV18|TRBD2|once
CASSPPGLAGGSPYNEQFF
TGTGCCAGCTCACCACCGGGACTAGCGGGAGGGTCCCCCTACAATGAGCAGTTCTTC
>TRBJ1-5|TRBV19|TRBD1|NA
CASSGTGHNQPQHF
TGTGCCAGTAGTGGGACAGGCCACAATCAGCCCCAGCATTTT
>TRBJ2-7|TRBV5-1|NA|NA
CASSLPTRGEQYF
TGCGCCAGCAGCTTACCCACAAGGGGCGAGCAGTACTTC
>TRBJ2-5|TRBV5-4|TRBD1|NA
CASSPDRVLVETQYF
TGTGCCAGCAGCCCGGACAGGGTGCTCGTCGAGACCCAGTACTTC
>TRBJ1-1|TRBV6-4|TRBD1|NA
CASRRDSLNTEAFF
TGTGCCAGCAGGAGGGACAGCCTGAACACTGAAGCTTTCTTT
>TRBJ1-5|TRBV5-6|NA|NA
CASTNWHQNQPQHF
TGTGCCAGCACCAATTGGCATCAAAATCAGCCCCAGCATTTT
>TRBJ2-7|TRBV7-7|TRBD1|NA
CASSLGGQGIYEQYF
TGTGCTAGCAGCTTAGGGGGACAGGGTATCTACGAGCAGTACTTC
>TRBJ2-4|TRBV5-6|TRBD1|once
CASSLDRQGPKNSQYF
TGTGCCAGCAGCCTCGATCGACAGGGACCCAAAAACAGTCAGTACTTC
>TRBJ2-7|TRBV11-3|NA|NA
CASSLDSYEQYF
TGTGCCAGCAGCTTAGACAGCTACGAGCAGTACTTC
>TRBJ2-4|TRBV7-9|TRBD1|NA
CASSDGQGADIQYF
TGTGCCAGCAGCGACGGACAGGGGGCCGACATTCAGTACTTC
>TRBJ2-7|TRBV28|NA|few
CASSSGQSYEQYF
TGTGCCAGCAGTTCGGGACAATCCTACGAGCAGTACTTC